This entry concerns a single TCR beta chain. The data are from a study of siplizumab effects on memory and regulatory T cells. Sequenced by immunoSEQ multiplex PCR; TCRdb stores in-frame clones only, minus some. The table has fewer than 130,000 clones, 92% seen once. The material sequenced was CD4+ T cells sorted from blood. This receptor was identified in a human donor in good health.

The CDR3 loop reads CASSTGQGQNTEAFF. The CDR3 nucleotides read TGTGCCAGCAGCACCGGACAGGGGCAGAACACTGAAGCTTTCTTT. This sequence joins TRBV7-9 and TRBJ1-1; 9 nucleotides line up with TRBD1. Germline-derived CDR1 and CDR2 are SEHNR and FQNEAQ (reference sequence). This CDR3 has 15 amino acids. V shed 5 bases and J 1 base; nucleotides not matched to a gene: 5.